These 14 T cell receptor beta chains were sequenced from one sample in a study of T cell repertoires in cytomegalovirus infection. These TCRs are of unknown antigen specificity. TCRdb re-derived calls from the reads in MiXCR, one entry per CDR3 protein. The sample has around 900,000 distinct CDR3 sequences; 30% to 40% are singletons. The sample here was cultured CD8+ T cells from PBMCs, taken from culture after CMV antigen stimulation. These receptors were obtained from a human donor in good health (CMV status not recorded). Some clones in this sample may be carry-over from other donors' samples.

The chain has TRBV12-3 or TRBV12-4 and TRBJ2-2; TRBD2 matches 10 bases. CDR3 size: 18 residues. V trimming: 5 bases; J trimming: 3 bases; junction bases outside the gene matches: 12. CDR3 in amino acids: CASSQEVLAGPHTGELFF. The CDR3 coding sequence is TGTGCCAGCAGTCAAGAGGTACTAGCGGGGCCTCACACCGGGGAGCTGTTTTTT.

As to this clonotype: At one boundary the junction diverges from the germline segment, which might be a read error. The CDR3 DNA reads as TGTGCCAGCAGCTTAAATACGAGGAACTATAGCTACACCTTC. It is translated as CASSLNTRNYSYTF. J is TRBJ1-2 and V is TRBV11-2, with unresolved D. Germline lookup yields CDR1 SGHAT and CDR2 FQNNGV. This CDR3 comprises 14 residues. Full variable domain (outside the CDR3, taken from reference TRBV11-2 and TRBJ1-2): EAGVAQSPRYKIIEKRQSVAFWCNPISGHATLYWYQQILGQGPKLLIQFQNNGVVDDSQLPKDRFSAERLKGVDSTLKIQPAKLEDSAVYLCASSLNTRNYSYTFGSGTRLTVV.

This clonotype has just a few counts. The chain has TRBV7-9 and TRBJ2-3; 9 bases map to TRBD2. There are 16 residues in the CDR3. Looked up from germline, CDR1 is SEHNR and CDR2 is FQNEAQ (reference sequence). Losses at the gene ends were 5 bases for V and 2 bases for J; bases not matched to a gene: 8. This CDR3 is CASSPPAGGDTDTQYF. The DNA for the CDR3 is TGTGCCAGCAGCCCCCCAGCGGGGGGAGACACAGATACGCAGTATTTT.

V usage is TRBV10-2 and J usage is TRBJ1-2; 7 bases line up with TRBD1. The CDR3 sequence is 13 residues long. V lost 10 bases and J lost 6; bases outside the gene matches: 11. Germline CDR1 WSHSY, CDR2 SAAADI. The CDR3 DNA follows: TGCGCCACAGCAGACAGGGCCGTCCATGGCTACACCTTC. Translated: CATADRAVHGYTF.

This clonotype has more than one count but fewer than ten. The rearrangement uses TRBV12-5 and TRBJ2-7; D is perhaps TRBD1 (6 bases). The CDR3 extends over 14 amino acids. Germline CDR1 reads LGHNT; CDR2 reads FRNRAP. The V gene lost 1 base and the J gene lost 7 bases, with 14 bases spanning the gap. The CDR3 nucleotides read TGTGCTAGTGGTTTGGATACAGGGCTTTGGGAGCAGTACTTC. Its protein is CASGLDTGLWEQYF.

This clonotype has a handful of counts. The chain links TRBV7-9 to TRBJ1-5; 9 bases line up with TRBD1. Germline V gene sequence: CDR1 SEHNR, CDR2 FQNEAQ (reference sequence). V gave up 5 bases and J gave up 5 bases; unmatched junction bases: 4. The CDR3 consists of 14 residues. DNA of the CDR3: TGTGCCAGCAGCAGGACAGGGGTTCATCAGCCCCAGCATTTT. Translated, it gives CASSRTGVHQPQHF.

V and J are TRBV6-1 and TRBJ1-1, with a tentative D call TRBD1 (6 bases). Trimming left V 3 bases short and J 4 bases short, with 12 bases between. Germline assignment: CDR1 MNHNS and CDR2 SASEGT. The CDR3 sequence is 14 residues long. CDR3 nucleotides: TGTGCCAGCAGTGACACCGGGGGCGTCACTGAAGCTTTCTTT. It translates to CASSDTGGVTEAFF.

The chain joins TRBV29-1 to TRBJ2-1; no reliable D call. The CDR3 sequence is 13 residues long. Germline CDR1 and CDR2: SQVTM and ANQGSEA. The V end was cut by 3 bases, the J end by 5 bases, with 11 bases between. The CDR3 sequence is CSVEPARNNEQFF. Written as DNA, the CDR3 is TGCAGCGTTGAGCCGGCTCGAAACAATGAGCAGTTCTTC.

A few counts support this clonotype. The chain recombines TRBV4-1 with TRBJ1-1; no reliable D call. V was clipped by 0 bases and J by 7 bases, with 15 bases between them. Germline V gene sequence: CDR1 MGHRA, CDR2 YSYEKL. The CDR3 consists of 15 residues. CDR3 loop: CASSQEFSGYFEAFF. The CDR3 nucleotides read TGCGCCAGCAGCCAAGAATTTTCGGGCTATTTTGAAGCTTTCTTT.

The chain uses TRBV28 and TRBJ2-7; D might be TRBD2 (6 bases). The CDR3 totals 15 residues. V was shortened by 6 bases and J by 2 bases, with 17 bases between the two germline ends. Germline V gives CDR1 MDHEN, CDR2 SYDVKM. For the CDR3, the DNA is TGTGCCAGCAGCACCCTAACGGGGGACGCCTACGAGCAGTACGTC. It is translated as CASSTLTGDAYEQYV.

This clonotype is medium-sized. The V and J genes are TRBV7-3 and TRBJ2-1; TRBD2 matches at 10 bases. This CDR3 region has 15 residues. The germline V gene encodes CDR1 SGHTA and CDR2 FQGTGA. V was pared by 4 bases and J by 5 bases, with 5 bases of the junction left unmatched. CDR3 sequence: CASSSPTSGDNEQFF. In DNA, the CDR3 is TGTGCCAGCAGCTCCCCAACTAGCGGGGACAATGAGCAGTTCTTC.

This clonotype was seen repeatedly, ten times or more. The J gene is TRBJ2-3, the V gene TRBV12-3 or TRBV12-4, with D possibly matching TRBD2 (6 bases). Trimming pared 5 bases from V and 6 bases from J, leaving 12 bases between. This CDR3 is built from 13 residues. CDR3: CASSILAFDTQYF. The CDR3 bases are TGTGCCAGCAGTATCCTAGCGTTTGATACGCAGTATTTT.

This clonotype was seen a handful of times. This chain uses TRBV28 with TRBJ2-5; D gene uncertain. The CDR3 extends over 12 amino acids. Trimming cost V 5 bases and J 5 bases, with 9 bases left between them. CDR1 and CDR2 from the germline V gene are MDHEN and SYDVKM. CDR3 residues: CASSGQPETQYF. DNA of the CDR3: TGTGCCAGCAGTGGGCAGCCCGAGACCCAGTACTTC. Complete variable domain (other parts from reference TRBV28 and TRBJ2-5): DVKVTQSSRYLVKRTGEKVFLECVQDMDHENMFWYRQDPGLGLRLIYFSYDVKMKEKGDIPEGYSVSREKKERFSLILESASTNQTSMYLCASSGQPETQYFGPGTRLLVL.

This clonotype turned up a few times. The chain joins TRBV27 to TRBJ2-3; 8 bases agree with TRBD1. In germline, CDR1 is MNHEY, CDR2 SMNVEV (reference sequence). The CDR3 loop spans 15 amino acids. The V gene end was trimmed by 6 bases and the J gene end by 1 base; junction bases not matched to a gene: 6. The DNA for the CDR3 is TGTGCCAGCAGAACGGGACAGGATCGCACAGATACGCAGTATTTT. It translates to CASRTGQDRTDTQYF.